A selection of T cell receptor beta chains follows, all from one sample in a study of shared T cell receptors in the human thymus. The method was immunoSEQ multiplex PCR; TCRdb's version includes in-frame clones alone and lacks a portion of them. This table holds about 660,000 clones, about 87% found once. The same sample was also studied in work on human thymus T cells.

The sequencing sample was made of thymocytes. The receptors were sampled from a boy younger than two with a congenital heart defect. Both conserved end residues are part of each CDR3. Each record gives: J gene, clone size, D gene, V gene, CDR3 protein, CDR3 DNA. D genes are given only for firm matches. The listing skips clone size in some rows; elsewhere it reads once, few, many or a size class.

TRBJ1-6 | NA | TRBD1 | TRBV28 | CASSPRQGPFESNSPLHF | TGTGCCAGCAGTCCCCGACAGGGCCCTTTTGAGAGTAATTCACCCCTCCACTTT
TRBJ2-7 | NA | TRBD2 | TRBV15 | CATSALAGDGLYEQYF | TGTGCCACCAGCGCCCTAGCGGGAGATGGGCTTTACGAGCAGTACTTC
TRBJ1-6 | NA | NA | TRBV5-6 | CASSLATDSSPLHF | TGTGCCAGCAGCTTGGCCACAGATAGTTCACCCCTCCACTTT
TRBJ1-5 | NA | NA | TRBV19 | CASSIGSVSNQPQHF | TGTGCCAGTAGTATCGGGTCCGTTAGCAATCAGCCCCAGCATTTT
TRBJ1-1 | NA | TRBD1 | TRBV5-8 | CASSLSLEGVWDRGRTEAFF | TGTGCCAGCAGCTTGTCGTTAGAAGGGGTCTGGGACAGGGGGAGGACTGAAGCTTTCTTT
TRBJ2-7 | NA | NA | TRBV28 | CANNLEQYF | TGTGCCAACAACCTCGAGCAGTACTTC
TRBJ1-5 | NA | NA | TRBV2 | CASRGGGIRVNQPQHF | TGTGCCAGCAGGGGAGGAGGAATCCGGGTTAATCAGCCCCAGCATTTT
TRBJ1-1 | NA | NA | TRBV7-9 | CASSGGGEAFF | TGTGCCAGCAGCGGCGGGGGTGAAGCTTTCTTT
TRBJ2-1 | NA | TRBD2 | TRBV15 | CATSRVLAGGRYSYNEQFF | TGTGCCACCAGCAGGGTTCTAGCGGGGGGCAGATACTCCTACAATGAGCAGTTCTTC
TRBJ2-2 | NA | NA | TRBV15 | CATMSKGRTVGELFF | TGTGCCACCATGTCCAAGGGGCGTACGGTCGGGGAGCTGTTTTTT
TRBJ1-2 | NA | TRBD1 | TRBV4-1 | CASSPRTGYGYTF | TGCGCCAGCAGCCCACGGACAGGGTATGGCTACACCTTC
TRBJ1-2 | NA | NA | TRBV30 | CAWNYARSGYTF | TGTGCCTGGAACTACGCGCGGTCCGGCTACACCTTC
TRBJ1-6 | NA | TRBD1 | TRBV30 | CAWSERDRDYNSPLHF | TGTGCCTGGAGCGAAAGAGACAGGGACTATAATTCACCCCTCCACTTT
TRBJ2-1 | NA | TRBD2 | TRBV4-3 | CASSQESGGYNEQFF | TGCGCCAGCAGCCAAGAATCGGGAGGGTACAATGAGCAGTTCTTC
TRBJ1-6 | NA | TRBD1 | TRBV5-1 | CASSLDGTGHYSPLHF | TGCGCCAGCAGCTTGGATGGGACAGGGCACTATTCACCCCTCCACTTT
TRBJ1-4 | NA | NA | TRBV4-1 | CASREEPNEKLFF | TGCGCCAGCAGGGAGGAGCCTAATGAAAAACTGTTTTTT
TRBJ2-3 | few | NA | TRBV7-9 | CASSLASEDTQYF | TGTGCCAGCAGCTTGGCTAGCGAAGATACGCAGTATTTT
TRBJ2-7 | NA | NA | TRBV21-1 | CATLRSEQYF | TGTGCCACCCTCCGGAGCGAGCAGTACTTC
TRBJ1-5 | NA | NA | TRBV6-1 | CASSEWRQYDQPQHF | TGTGCCAGCAGTGAATGGAGACAGTACGATCAGCCCCAGCATTTT
TRBJ2-5 | NA | TRBD2 | TRBV7-6 | CASSSPEGLAGSPGYF | TGTGCCAGCAGCTCCCCGGAGGGACTAGCGGGGAGCCCGGGGTACTTC
TRBJ2-4 | NA | NA | TRBV5-6 | CASSLVSWQGRAKNIQYF | TGTGCCAGCAGCTTGGTCTCGTGGCAGGGTAGGGCCAAAAACATTCAGTACTTC
TRBJ2-7 | NA | TRBD1 | TRBV14 | CASSQAVTGPFYEQYF | TGTGCCAGCAGCCAAGCTGTGACAGGGCCCTTCTACGAGCAGTACTTC
TRBJ2-2 | NA | TRBD1 | TRBV28 | CASSLDRGLGELFF | TGTGCCAGCAGTTTGGACAGGGGGCTCGGGGAGCTGTTTTTT